This TCR beta chain comes out of a study of CD8+ T cells in alopecia areata. Study findings and constraints: Tissue-resident alphabeta T cells belonging to normal skin likewise get sequenced within scalp specimens. Clonality in lesional scalp, especially alopecia totalis/universalis, exceeded that of normal scalp. Possibly as an HLA-related effect, TCR sharing across patients appeared less clear than in mice.

It was with CD4, CD8alpha, NKG2D, NKG2ACE and other markers that pooled cutaneous lymph node cells were sorted. The authors extracted RNA and reverse transcribed it into cDNA as the sequencing template. The data were produced by immunoSEQ multiplex PCR, yet TCRdb's version contains in-frame clones alone and is incomplete. This repertoire holds 290,000 or so clones, and none appear only once. The CDR3 runs 14 residues. From germline, CDR1 is NNHDY and CDR2 SYVADS. Of note for this clone: Its target is not known. Mouse gene names and germline throughout. The CDR3 end falls 4 residues outside the read, so it is completed with the germline J gene.

The receptor was isolated from a C3H/HeJ mouse with alopecia areata. Mouse strain MHC haplotype: H2-k. The V and J genes are TRBV13-3 and TRBJ2-3, with TRBD2 as a possible D gene (7 bases). Sequenced: CD4+ T cells sorted from a lymph node. The CDR3 spells CASRRGAQGETLYF. CDR3 bases read: TGTGCCAGCAGAAGGGGGGCGCAAGGAGAA.